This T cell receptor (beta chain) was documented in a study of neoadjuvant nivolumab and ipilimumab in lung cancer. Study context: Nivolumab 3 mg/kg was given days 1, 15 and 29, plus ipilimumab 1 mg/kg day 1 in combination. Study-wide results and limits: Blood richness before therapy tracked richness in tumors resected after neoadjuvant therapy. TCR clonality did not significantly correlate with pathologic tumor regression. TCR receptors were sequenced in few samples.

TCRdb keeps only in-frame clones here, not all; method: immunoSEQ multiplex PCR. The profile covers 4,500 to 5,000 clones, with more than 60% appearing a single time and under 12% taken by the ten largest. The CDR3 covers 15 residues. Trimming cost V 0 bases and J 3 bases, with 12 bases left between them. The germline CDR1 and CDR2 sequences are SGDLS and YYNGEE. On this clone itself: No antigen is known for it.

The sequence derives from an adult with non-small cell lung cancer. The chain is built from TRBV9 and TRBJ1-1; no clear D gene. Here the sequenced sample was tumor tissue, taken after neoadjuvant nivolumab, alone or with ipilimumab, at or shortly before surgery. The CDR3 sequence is CASSVGGDPYTEAFF. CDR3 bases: TGTGCCAGCAGCGTAGGAGGAGATCCCTACACTGAAGCTTTCTTT. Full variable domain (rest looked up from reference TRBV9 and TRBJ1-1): DSGVTQTPKHLITATGQRVTLRCSPRSGDLSVYWYQQSLDQGLQFLIQYYNGEERAKGNILERFSAQQFPDLHSELNLSSLELGDSALYFCASSVGGDPYTEAFFGQGTRLTVV.